This T cell receptor beta chain was captured by sequencing in a study of OX40 agonist ivuxolimab in advanced cancers. Study-wide context: Ivuxolimab was an agonistic, fully human IgG2 monoclonal antibody directed against OX40 (CD134), a costimulatory receptor. Partial responses occurred in three dose-escalation patients, of whom one had hepatocellular carcinoma and two had cutaneous melanoma. The dose-escalation cohort was over 70% male with a mean age of approximately 60 years, ranging from roughly 20 to 80. The monotherapy dose-escalation portion (N ≈ 50 patients) of the phase I ivuxolimab trial is reported in the paper. Of the approximately 50 dose-escalation patients, hepatocellular carcinoma was present in about 19, melanoma in approximately 15, renal cell carcinoma in 9 and head and neck cancer in 9. The purpose of peripheral TCRbeta sequencing was to test whether ivuxolimab changed TCR sequence diversity and led to clonal T-cell expansion. Intravenous ivuxolimab was administered to patients every 2 weeks at six dose levels: 0.01, 0.1, 0.3, 1.5, 3 and 10 mg/kg. Patients were allowed to have had prior anti-PD-1, anti-PD-L1 or anti-CTLA-4 therapy, and approximately 40% of the dose-escalation patients had been treated with checkpoint inhibitors. General conclusions and limits of the study: After ivuxolimab, CD8+ T cells had more expanded clones than CD4+ T cells on average. Low levels of normalized T-cell clonal expansion were also seen in some patients who did not respond. At doses of 0.1 to 3.0 mg/kg, clonal expansion of both CD4+ and CD8+ T cells in blood was seen between baseline and week 6. In the 0.1-3.0 mg/kg groups, partial responders had among the lowest normalized peripheral clonal expansion, particularly in CD8+ T cells. The antigen specificity of the peripheral T cells that underwent clonal expansion was not determined.

To note about this clone: It has no known antigen specificity. Base qualities were left out, and no much larger clone turns up one base away.

The CDR3 runs 16 residues from the cysteine to the phenylalanine. The sequence is cut down to CDR3 DNA, 48 bases in frame from base 1. V lost 8 bases and J lost 0 bases; the stretch between them is 18 bases long. Sequences SEHNR (CDR1) and FQNEAQ (CDR2) are obtained from the germline V gene (reference sequence). Patients with autoimmune disease history or receiving systemic immunosuppression were excluded from the trial. Peripheral blood for TCR sequencing was collected from all dose cohorts at baseline, on cycle 4 day 1, and on cycle 7 day 1. Samples came from an open-label, multicenter, first-in-human phase I dose-escalation trial of ivuxolimab. Adults with locally advanced or metastatic melanoma, renal cell, hepatocellular, or head and neck squamous cell carcinoma were enrolled in the trial. Before TCR sequencing, CD4+ T cells and CD8+ T cells from peripheral blood were sorted into separate populations.

Genomic DNA was extracted from sorted cells for sequencing of the TCRbeta CDR3 region. The immunoSEQ Assay was used for sequencing of TCRbeta CDR3 regions. The clones in this table, taken by TCRdb from immuneACCESS, are in-frame only. Not every clone is retained; where verified, under half of the shortfall comes from an unresolved V gene, and the cause of the rest is unknown. This sample gives under 85,000 clones in total; roughly 85% of them show up just once. Approximately 3.1% of the sample lies in the top ten. This TCR came from an adult with an advanced solid tumor such as melanoma, head and neck, liver or kidney cancer. The receptor chain draws on TRBV7-9 and TRBJ2-3; possibly the D gene is TRBD1, per 5 matching bases. Source: CD4+ or CD8+ T cells sorted from blood, taken in a trial of the OX40 agonist ivuxolimab. The CDR3 region has the sequence CASRPRRGPSTDTQYF. The DNA sequence is as follows: TGTGCCAGCCGCCCTCGAAGGGGTCCCAGCACAGATACGCAGTATTTT.